The present TCR beta chain was sequenced within a study of OX40 agonist ivuxolimab in advanced cancers. Study-level results: CD4+ T cells averaged fewer expanded clones than CD8+ T cells. Blood T cells, both CD4+ and CD8+, expanded clonally by week 6 at 0.1 to 3.0 mg/kg.

Method: immunoSEQ multiplex PCR; TCRdb's copy keeps in-frame clones and lacks some. The data hold 13,000 or so clones, with approximately 80% observed a single time. Germline CDR1 reads MGHRA; CDR2 reads YSYEKL. V lost 0 bases, J lost 2 bases, and 8 bases lay in between. The CDR3 loop spans 15 amino acids. This clone was picked up a small number of times. What it recognizes is unknown. The chain employs TRBV4-1 and TRBJ2-1, with unresolved D. The sequence was obtained from an adult with an advanced solid tumor such as melanoma, head and neck, liver or kidney cancer. The specimen comprised CD4+ or CD8+ T cells sorted from blood, sampled in a trial of the OX40 agonist ivuxolimab. The CDR3 region is CASSQEVQTYNEQFF. In nucleotides, the CDR3 is TGCGCCAGCAGCCAAGAGGTACAGACCTACAATGAGCAGTTCTTC.